The source of this T cell receptor (beta chain) is a study of siplizumab effects on memory and regulatory T cells. Study-wide results and caveats: There appeared to be greater diversity in naive T cells than in memory cells, and naive T cells seemed major contributors to the alloresponse. Siplizumab significantly lowered the alloreactive sequences that could be traced to unstimulated CD4+ memory cells. In siplizumab conditions, mappable alloreactive CD4+ clones averaged roughly 64% Treg-derived, against around 28% in controls.

This clone has just one count. The target antigen is unknown. The method was immunoSEQ multiplex PCR; TCRdb's version includes in-frame clones alone and lacks a portion of them. Of approximately 100,000 clones listed, around 95% are singletons. The germline gives CDR1 MGHRA, CDR2 YSYEKL. This CDR3 region has 21 residues. Trimming removed 0 bases at V and 4 bases at J, with 27 bases between. This receptor was identified in a human donor in good health. The sample consisted of non-Treg CD4+ T cells sorted from blood. V usage is TRBV4-1 and J usage is TRBJ1-4; possible D gene TRBD1, 5 bases. CDR3 residues: CASSQDQAGTSTSRNNEKLFF. In DNA, the CDR3 is TGCGCCAGCAGCCAAGATCAGGCCGGGACGTCTACCAGCCGGAATAATGAAAAACTGTTTTTT.